This T cell receptor (beta chain) was sequenced for a study of blood T cell repertoires in COVID-19. Study as a whole: Researchers got acute and convalescent COVID-19 samples from the United States, Italy and Spain. From T cells, B-cell-depleted T cells, or PBMCs came the material, which was cDNA or gDNA.

From germline, CDR1 is LGHDT and CDR2 YNNKEL (reference sequence). V lost 1 base and J lost 7; bases outside the gene matches: 3. CDR3 size: 16 residues. Original handling: Reference gene primer amplification yielded estimated nucleated cell counts. TCRdb's table, derived via immunoSEQ multiplex PCR, lists solely in-frame clones and lacks some. V and J calls and clone size are those listed in that table; D and trimming were worked out from the DNA. The repertoire holds some 160,000 clones, with about 88% as singletons. Those enrolled in Seattle joined during active infection and were followed longitudinally afterward.

Sequenced input: peripheral blood. This receptor was taken from an elderly woman with COVID-19, enrolled during active disease. The chain links TRBV3-1 (or the pseudogene TRBV3-2) to TRBJ2-3; 15 nucleotides match TRBD2. The CDR3 region has the DNA TGTGCCAGCAGCCAAGGGACTAGCGGGAGGGCCAATACGCAGTATTTT. It translates to CASSQGTSGRANTQYF.